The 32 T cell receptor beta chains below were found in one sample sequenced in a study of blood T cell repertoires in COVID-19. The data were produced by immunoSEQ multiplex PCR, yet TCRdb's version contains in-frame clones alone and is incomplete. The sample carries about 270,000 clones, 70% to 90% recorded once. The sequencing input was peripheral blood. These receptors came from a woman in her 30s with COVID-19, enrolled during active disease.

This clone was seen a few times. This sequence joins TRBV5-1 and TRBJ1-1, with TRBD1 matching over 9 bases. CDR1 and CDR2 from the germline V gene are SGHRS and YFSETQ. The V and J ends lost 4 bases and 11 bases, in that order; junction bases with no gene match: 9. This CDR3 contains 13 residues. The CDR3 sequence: CASSATTGGAAFF. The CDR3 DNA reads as TGCGCCAGCAGCGCCACTACAGGGGGCGCGGCTTTCTTT. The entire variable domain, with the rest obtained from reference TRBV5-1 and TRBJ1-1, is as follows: KAGVTQTPRYLIKTRGQQVTLSCSPISGHRSVSWYQQTPGQGLQFLFEYFSETQRNKGNFPGRFSGRQFSNSRSEMNVSTLELGDSALYLCASSATTGGAAFFGQGTRLTVV.

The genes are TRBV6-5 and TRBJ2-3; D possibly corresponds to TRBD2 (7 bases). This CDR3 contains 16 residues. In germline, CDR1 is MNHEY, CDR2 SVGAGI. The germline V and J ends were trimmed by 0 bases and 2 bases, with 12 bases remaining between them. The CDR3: CASSYSGGLYTDTQYF. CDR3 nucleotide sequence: TGTGCCAGCAGTTACTCGGGGGGGCTCTACACAGATACGCAGTATTTT.

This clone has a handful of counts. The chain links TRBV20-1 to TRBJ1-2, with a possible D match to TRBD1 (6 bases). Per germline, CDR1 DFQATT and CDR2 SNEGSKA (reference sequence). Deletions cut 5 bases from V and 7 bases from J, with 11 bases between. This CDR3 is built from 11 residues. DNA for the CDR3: TGCAGTGCTTCCATACAGGGTGGCTACACCTTC. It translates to CSASIQGGYTF.

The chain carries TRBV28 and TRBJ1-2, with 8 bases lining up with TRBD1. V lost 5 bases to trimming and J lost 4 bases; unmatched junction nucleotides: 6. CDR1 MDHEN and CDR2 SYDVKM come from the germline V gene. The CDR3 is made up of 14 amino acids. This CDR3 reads CASSTPGTGYGYTF. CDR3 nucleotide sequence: TGTGCCAGCAGTACCCCCGGGACAGGCTATGGCTACACCTTC.

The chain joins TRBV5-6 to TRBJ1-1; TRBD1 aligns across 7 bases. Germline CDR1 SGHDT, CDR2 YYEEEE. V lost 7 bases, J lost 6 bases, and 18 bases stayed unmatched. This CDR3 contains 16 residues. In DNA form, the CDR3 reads TGTGCCAGCCTACGGGGACAGCTTCTCGAGAGCGCTGAAGCTTTCTTT. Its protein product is CASLRGQLLESAEAFF. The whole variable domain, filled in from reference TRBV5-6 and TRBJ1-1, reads DAGVTQSPTHLIKTRGQQVTLRCSPKSGHDTVSWYQQALGQGPQFIFQYYEEEERQRGNFPDRFSGHQFPNYSSELNVNALLLGDSALYLCASLRGQLLESAEAFFGQGTRLTVV.

CDR3 region: CASSYGGAGSNIQYF. The CDR3 DNA sequence: TGTGCCAGCAGTTACGGGGGGGCGGGTTCAAACATTCAGTACTTC. The chain recombines TRBV6-5 with TRBJ2-4, with D possibly matching TRBD2 (7 bases). V was cut by 2 bases and J by 6 bases, with 14 bases left in between. The CDR3 totals 15 residues. The germline V gene encodes CDR1 MNHEY and CDR2 SVGAGI.

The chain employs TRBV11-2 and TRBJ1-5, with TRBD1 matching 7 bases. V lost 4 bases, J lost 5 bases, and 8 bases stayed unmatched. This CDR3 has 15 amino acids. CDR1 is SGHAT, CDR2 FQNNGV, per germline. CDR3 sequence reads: CASSYAAGGDQPQHF. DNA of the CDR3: TGTGCCAGCAGCTATGCCGCAGGGGGAGATCAGCCCCAGCATTTT.

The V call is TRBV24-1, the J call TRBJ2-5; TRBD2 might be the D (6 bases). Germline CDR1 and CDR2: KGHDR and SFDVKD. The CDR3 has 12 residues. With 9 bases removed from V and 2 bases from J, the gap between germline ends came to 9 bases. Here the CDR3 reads CATAGRQETQYF. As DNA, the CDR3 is TGTGCCACCGCGGGGAGGCAAGAGACCCAGTACTTC.

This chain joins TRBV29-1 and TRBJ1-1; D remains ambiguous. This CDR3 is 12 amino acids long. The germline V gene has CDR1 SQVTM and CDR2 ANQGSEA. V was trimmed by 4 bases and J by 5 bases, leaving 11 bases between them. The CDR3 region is CSVAAGRTEAFF. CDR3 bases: TGCAGCGTTGCGGCCGGGAGGACTGAAGCTTTCTTT.

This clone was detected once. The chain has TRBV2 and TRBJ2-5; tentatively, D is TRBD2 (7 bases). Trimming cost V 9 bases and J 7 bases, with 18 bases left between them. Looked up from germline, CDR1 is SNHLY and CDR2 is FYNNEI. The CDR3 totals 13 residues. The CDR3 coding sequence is TGTGCCAGTCTGGGGGGGCTCGGAGGGACCCAGTACTTC. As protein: CASLGGLGGTQYF.

Written as DNA, the CDR3 is TGTGCCAGCAGTCGACAGGGGGCTTCGGCCTATGGCTACACCTTC. Translation gives CASSRQGASAYGYTF. The chain combines TRBV6-5 with TRBJ1-2; 10 nucleotides line up with TRBD1. The ends lost 5 bases at V and 4 bases at J; junction bases unmatched: 7. CDR3 length: 15 amino acids. From germline, CDR1 is MNHEY and CDR2 SVGAGI.

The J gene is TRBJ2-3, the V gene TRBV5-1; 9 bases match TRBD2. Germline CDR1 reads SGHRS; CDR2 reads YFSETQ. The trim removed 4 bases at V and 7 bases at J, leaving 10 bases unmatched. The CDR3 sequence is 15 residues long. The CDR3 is CASSHLAGDRNTQYF. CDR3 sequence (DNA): TGCGCCAGCAGCCATTTAGCGGGGGACAGAAATACGCAGTATTTT.

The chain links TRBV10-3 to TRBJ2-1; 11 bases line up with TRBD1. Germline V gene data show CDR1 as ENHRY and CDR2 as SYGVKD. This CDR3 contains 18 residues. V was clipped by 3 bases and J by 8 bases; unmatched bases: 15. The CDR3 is CAISDHALGQGATYEQFF. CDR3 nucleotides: TGTGCCATCAGTGACCACGCCCTAGGACAGGGGGCGACCTATGAGCAGTTCTTC.

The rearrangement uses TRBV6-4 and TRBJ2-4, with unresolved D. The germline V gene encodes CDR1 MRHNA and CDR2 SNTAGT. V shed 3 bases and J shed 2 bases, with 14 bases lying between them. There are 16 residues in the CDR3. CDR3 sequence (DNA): TGTGCCAGCAGTGAAGTCGGTGGGCTAACCAAAAACATTCAGTACTTC. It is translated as CASSEVGGLTKNIQYF.

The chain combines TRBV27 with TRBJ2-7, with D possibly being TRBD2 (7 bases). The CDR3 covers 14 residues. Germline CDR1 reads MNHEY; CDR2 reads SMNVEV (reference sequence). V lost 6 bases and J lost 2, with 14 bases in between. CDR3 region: CASSQGGGTYEQYF. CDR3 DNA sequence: TGTGCCAGCAGCCAAGGGGGGGGTACCTACGAGCAGTACTTC.

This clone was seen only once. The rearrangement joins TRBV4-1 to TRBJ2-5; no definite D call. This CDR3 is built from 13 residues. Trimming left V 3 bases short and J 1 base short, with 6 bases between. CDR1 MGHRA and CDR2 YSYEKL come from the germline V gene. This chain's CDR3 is CASSQWAQETQYF. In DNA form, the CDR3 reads TGCGCCAGCAGCCAGTGGGCCCAAGAGACCCAGTACTTC.

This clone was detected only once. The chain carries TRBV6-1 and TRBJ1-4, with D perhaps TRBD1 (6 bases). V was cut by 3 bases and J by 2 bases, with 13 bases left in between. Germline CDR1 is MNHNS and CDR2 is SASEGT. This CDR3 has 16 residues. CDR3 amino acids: CASSEQQGRTNEKLFF. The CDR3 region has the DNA TGTGCCAGCAGTGAGCAACAGGGACGGACTAATGAAAAACTGTTTTTT.

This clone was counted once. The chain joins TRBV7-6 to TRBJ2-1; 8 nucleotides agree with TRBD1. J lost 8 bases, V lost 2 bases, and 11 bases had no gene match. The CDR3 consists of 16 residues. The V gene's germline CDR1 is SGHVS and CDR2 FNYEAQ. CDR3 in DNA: TGTGCCAGCAGCTTATACGACAGGGGAGGTTGGGATGAGCAGTTCTTC. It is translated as CASSLYDRGGWDEQFF.

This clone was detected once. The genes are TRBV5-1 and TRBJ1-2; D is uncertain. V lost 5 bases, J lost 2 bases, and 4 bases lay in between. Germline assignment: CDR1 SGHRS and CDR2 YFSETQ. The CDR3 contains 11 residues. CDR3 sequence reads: CASRQNYGYTF. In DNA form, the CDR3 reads TGCGCCAGCAGGCAGAACTATGGCTACACCTTC.

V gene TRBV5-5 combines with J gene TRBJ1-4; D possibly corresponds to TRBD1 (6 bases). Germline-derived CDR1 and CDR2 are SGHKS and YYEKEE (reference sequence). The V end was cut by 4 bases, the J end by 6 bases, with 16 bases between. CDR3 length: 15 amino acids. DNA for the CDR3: TGTGCCAGCAGCCGTCGGTGGGGGCGGGATGAAAAACTGTTTTTT. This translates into CASSRRWGRDEKLFF.

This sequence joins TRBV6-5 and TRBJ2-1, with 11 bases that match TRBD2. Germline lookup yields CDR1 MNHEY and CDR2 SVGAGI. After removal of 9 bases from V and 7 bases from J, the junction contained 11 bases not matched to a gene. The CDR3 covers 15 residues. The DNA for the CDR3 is TGTGCCAGTAAAGTTAGCGGGGGGGCGAGGAATGAGCAGTTCTTC. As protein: CASKVSGGARNEQFF.

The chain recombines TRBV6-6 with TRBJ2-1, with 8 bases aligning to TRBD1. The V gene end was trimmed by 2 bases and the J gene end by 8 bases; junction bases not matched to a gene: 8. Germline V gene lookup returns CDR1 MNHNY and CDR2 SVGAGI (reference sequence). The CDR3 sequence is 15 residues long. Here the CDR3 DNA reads TGTGCCAGCAGTTACAGGCTCGGACAGGGCCATGAGCAGTTCTTC. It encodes CASSYRLGQGHEQFF.

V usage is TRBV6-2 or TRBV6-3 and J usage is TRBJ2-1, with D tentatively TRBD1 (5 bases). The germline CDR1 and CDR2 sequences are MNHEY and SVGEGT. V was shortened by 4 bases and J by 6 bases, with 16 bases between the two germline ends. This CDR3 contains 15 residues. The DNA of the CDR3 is TGTGCCAGCAGTTCAGGGATCCCCCCCCGCAATGAGCAGTTCTTC. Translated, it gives CASSSGIPPRNEQFF.

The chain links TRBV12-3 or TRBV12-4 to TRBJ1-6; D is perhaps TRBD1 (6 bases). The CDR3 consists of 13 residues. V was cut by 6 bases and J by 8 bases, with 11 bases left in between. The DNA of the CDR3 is TGTGCCAGCAGCCGGACAGAATATTCACCCCTCCACTTT. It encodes CASSRTEYSPLHF.

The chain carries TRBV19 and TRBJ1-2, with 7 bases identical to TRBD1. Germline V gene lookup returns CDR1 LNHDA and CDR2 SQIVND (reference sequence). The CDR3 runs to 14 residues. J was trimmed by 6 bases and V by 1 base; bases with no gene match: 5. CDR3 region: CASSIVGGWDGYTF. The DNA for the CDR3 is TGTGCCAGTAGTATAGTAGGGGGCTGGGATGGCTACACCTTC.

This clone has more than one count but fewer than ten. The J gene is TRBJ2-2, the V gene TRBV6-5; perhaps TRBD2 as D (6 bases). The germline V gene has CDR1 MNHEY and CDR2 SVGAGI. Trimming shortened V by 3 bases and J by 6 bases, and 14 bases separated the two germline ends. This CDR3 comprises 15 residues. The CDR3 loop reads CASSYSEEGAGELFF. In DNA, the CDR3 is TGTGCCAGCAGTTATAGCGAGGAGGGCGCCGGGGAGCTGTTTTTT.

This chain's CDR3 is CASSHKYGYTF. CDR3 DNA: TGTGCCAGCAGCCACAAGTATGGCTACACCTTC. This chain joins TRBV12-3 or TRBV12-4 and TRBJ1-2; D is ambiguous. Trimming took off 6 bases at V and 5 bases at J, with 7 bases between the two ends. CDR3 length equals 11 residues.

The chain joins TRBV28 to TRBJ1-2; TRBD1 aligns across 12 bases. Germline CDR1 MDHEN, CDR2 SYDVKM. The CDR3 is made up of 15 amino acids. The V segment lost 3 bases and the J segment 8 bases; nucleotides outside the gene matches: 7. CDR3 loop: CASSFGGQGARGYTF. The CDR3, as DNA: TGTGCCAGCAGTTTTGGGGGACAGGGGGCGCGGGGCTACACCTTC.

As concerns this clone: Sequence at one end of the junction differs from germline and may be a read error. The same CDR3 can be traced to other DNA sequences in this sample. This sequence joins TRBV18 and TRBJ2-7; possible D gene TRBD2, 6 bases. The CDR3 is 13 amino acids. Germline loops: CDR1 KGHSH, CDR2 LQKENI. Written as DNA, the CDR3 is TGTGCCAGCTCACCCGGGAGCTCCTACGAGCAGTATTTC. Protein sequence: CASSPGSSYEQYF.

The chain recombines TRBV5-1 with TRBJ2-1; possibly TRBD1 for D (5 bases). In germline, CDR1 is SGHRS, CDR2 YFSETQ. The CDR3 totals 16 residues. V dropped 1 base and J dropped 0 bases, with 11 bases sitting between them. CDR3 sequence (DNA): TGCGCCAGCAGCTTGTTATTGGGGCCCTCCTACAATGAGCAGTTCTTC. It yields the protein CASSLLLGPSYNEQFF.

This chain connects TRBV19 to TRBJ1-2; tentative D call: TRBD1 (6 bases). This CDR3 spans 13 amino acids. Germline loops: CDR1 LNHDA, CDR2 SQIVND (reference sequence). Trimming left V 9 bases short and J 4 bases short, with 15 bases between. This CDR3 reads CASSGQSFYGYTF. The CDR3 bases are TGTGCCAGCTCCGGACAGAGCTTCTATGGCTACACCTTC.

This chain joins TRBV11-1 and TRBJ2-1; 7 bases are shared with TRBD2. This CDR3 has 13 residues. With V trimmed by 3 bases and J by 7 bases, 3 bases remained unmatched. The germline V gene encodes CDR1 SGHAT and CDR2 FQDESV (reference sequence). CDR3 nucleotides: TGTGCCAGCAGCTTTTACGGGAGGAATGAGCAGTTCTTC. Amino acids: CASSFYGRNEQFF.